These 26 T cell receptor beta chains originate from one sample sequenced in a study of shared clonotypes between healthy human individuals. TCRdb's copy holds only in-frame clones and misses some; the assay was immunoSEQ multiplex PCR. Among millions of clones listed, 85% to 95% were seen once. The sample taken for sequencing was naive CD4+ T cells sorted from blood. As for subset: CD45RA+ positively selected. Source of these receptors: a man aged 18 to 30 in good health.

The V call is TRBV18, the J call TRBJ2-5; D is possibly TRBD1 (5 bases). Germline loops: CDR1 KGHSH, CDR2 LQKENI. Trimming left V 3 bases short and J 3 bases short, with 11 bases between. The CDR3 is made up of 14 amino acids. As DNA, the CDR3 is TGTGCCAGCTCACCGTACCGCAGGGAAGAGACCCAGTACTTC. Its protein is CASSPYRREETQYF.

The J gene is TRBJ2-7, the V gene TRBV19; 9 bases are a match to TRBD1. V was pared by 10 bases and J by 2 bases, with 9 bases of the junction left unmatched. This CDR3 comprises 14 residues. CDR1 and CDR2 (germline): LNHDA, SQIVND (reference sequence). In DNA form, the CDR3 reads TGTGCCACCACAAAGGGACAGGGAGCCTACGAGCAGTACTTC. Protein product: CATTKGQGAYEQYF. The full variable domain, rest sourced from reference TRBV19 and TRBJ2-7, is DGGITQSPKYLFRKEGQNVTLSCEQNLNHDAMYWYRQDPGQGLRLIYYSQIVNDFQKGDIAEGYSVSREKKESFPLTVTSAQKNPTAFYLCATTKGQGAYEQYFGPGTRLTVT.

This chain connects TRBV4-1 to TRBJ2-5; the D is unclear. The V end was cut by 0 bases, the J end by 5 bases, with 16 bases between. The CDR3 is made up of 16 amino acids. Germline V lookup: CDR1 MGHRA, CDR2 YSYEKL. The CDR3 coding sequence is TGCGCCAGCAGCCAAGAGGGGTCTTATTTCAAGGAGACCCAGTACTTC. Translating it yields CASSQEGSYFKETQYF.

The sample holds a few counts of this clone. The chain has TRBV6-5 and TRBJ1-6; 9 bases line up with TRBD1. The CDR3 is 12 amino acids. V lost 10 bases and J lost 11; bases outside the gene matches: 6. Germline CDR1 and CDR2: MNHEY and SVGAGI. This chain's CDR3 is CATRTGEAPLHF. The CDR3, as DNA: TGTGCCACTCGGACAGGGGAGGCACCCCTCCACTTT.

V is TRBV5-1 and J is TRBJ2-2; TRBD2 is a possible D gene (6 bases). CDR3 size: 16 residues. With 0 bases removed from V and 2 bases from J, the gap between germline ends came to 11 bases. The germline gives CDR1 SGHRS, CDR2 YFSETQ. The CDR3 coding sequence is TGCGCCAGCAGCTTGGTTGTAGGGACTAACACCGGGGAGCTGTTTTTT. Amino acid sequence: CASSLVVGTNTGELFF.

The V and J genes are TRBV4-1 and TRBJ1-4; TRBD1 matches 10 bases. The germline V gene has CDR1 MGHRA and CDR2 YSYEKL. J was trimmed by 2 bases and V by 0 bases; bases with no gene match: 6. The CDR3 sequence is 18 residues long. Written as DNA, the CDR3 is TGCGCCAGCAGCCAAGATCGTGGGACAGGGGAGACTAATGAAAAACTGTTTTTT. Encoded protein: CASSQDRGTGETNEKLFF.

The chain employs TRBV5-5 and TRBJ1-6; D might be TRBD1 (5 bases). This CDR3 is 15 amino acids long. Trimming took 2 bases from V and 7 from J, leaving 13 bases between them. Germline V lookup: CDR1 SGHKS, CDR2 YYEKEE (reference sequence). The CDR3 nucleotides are TGTGCCAGCAGCTTAAGGGGTGTGAGCAATTCACCCCTCCACTTT. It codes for CASSLRGVSNSPLHF. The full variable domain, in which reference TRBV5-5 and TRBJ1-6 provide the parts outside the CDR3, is DAGVTQSPTHLIKTRGQQVTLRCSPISGHKSVSWYQQVLGQGPQFIFQYYEKEERGRGNFPDRFSARQFPNYSSELNVNALLLGDSALYLCASSLRGVSNSPLHFGNGTRLTVT.

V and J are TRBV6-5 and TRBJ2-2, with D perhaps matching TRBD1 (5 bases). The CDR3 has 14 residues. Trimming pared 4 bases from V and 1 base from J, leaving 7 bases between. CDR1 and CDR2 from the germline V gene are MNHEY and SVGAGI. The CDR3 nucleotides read TGTGCCAGCAGTTCAAGGGGGAACACCGGGGAGCTGTTTTTT. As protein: CASSSRGNTGELFF.

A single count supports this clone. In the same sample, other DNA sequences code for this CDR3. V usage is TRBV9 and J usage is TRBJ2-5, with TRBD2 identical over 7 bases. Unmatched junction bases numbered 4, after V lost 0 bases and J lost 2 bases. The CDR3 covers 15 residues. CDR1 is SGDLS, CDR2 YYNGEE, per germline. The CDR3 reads CASSVAGGPQETQYF. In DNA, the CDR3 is TGTGCCAGCAGCGTAGCGGGGGGTCCTCAAGAGACCCAGTACTTC.

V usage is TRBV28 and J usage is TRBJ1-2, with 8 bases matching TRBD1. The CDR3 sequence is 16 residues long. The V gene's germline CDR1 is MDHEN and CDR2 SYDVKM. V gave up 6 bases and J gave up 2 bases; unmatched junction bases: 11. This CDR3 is CASSLTSGGLNYGYTF. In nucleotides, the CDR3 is TGTGCCAGCAGCCTTACTTCAGGGGGCCTCAACTATGGCTACACCTTC.

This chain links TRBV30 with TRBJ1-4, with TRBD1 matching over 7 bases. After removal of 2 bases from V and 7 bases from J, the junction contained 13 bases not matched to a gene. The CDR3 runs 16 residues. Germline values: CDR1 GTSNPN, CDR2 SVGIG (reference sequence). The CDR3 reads CAWSTKTGASSEKLFF. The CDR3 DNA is TGTGCCTGGAGTACAAAAACAGGGGCGAGCAGTGAAAAACTGTTTTTT.

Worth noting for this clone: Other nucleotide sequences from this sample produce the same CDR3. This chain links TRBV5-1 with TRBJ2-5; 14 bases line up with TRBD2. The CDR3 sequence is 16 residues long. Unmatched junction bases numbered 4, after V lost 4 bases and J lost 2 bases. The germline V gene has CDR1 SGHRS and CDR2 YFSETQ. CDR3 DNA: TGCGCCAGCAGCCCAGGACTAGCGGGGGGACAAGAGACCCAGTACTTC. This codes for CASSPGLAGGQETQYF.

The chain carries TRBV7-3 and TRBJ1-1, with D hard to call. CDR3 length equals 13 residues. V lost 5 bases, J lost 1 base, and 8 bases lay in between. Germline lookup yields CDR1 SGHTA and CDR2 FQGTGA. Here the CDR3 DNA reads TGTGCCAGCAGCACGAATGAGAACACTGAAGCTTTCTTT. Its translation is CASSTNENTEAFF.

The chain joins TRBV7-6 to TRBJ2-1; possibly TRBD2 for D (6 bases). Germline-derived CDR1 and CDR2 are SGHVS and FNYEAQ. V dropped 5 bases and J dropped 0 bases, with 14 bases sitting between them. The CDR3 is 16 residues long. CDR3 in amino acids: CASSKIAVSSYNEQFF. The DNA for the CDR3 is TGTGCCAGCAGCAAGATAGCGGTGAGCTCCTACAATGAGCAGTTCTTC.

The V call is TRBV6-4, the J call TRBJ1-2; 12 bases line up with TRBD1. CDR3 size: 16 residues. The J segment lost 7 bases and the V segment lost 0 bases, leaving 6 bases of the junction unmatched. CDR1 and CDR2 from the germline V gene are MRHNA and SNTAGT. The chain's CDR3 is CASSDSLGQGASGYTF. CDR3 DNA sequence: TGTGCCAGCAGTGACTCGCTGGGACAGGGGGCCTCTGGCTACACCTTC.

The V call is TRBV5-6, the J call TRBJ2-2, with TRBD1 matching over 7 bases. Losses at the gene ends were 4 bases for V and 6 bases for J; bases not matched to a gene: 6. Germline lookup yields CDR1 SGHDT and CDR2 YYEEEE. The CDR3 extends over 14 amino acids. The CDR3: CASSQTGLAGELFF. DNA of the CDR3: TGTGCCAGCAGCCAGACAGGGTTGGCCGGGGAGCTGTTTTTT.

Here the CDR3 reads CASSSGPLAGGEQYF. The CDR3 region has the DNA TGTGCCAGCAGCTCCGGCCCCCTAGCGGGAGGCGAGCAGTACTTC. J is TRBJ2-7 and V is TRBV5-4, with 11 bases fitting TRBD2. This CDR3 is 15 amino acids long. CDR1 is SGHNT, CDR2 YYREEE, per germline (reference sequence). With V trimmed by 3 bases and J by 6 bases, 8 bases remained unmatched.

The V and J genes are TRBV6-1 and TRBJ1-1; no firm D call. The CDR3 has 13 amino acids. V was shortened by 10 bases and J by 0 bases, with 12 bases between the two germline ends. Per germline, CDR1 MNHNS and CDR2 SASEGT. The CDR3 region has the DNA TGTGCCACCGACGGCAGAATGAACACTGAAGCTTTCTTT. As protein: CATDGRMNTEAFF.

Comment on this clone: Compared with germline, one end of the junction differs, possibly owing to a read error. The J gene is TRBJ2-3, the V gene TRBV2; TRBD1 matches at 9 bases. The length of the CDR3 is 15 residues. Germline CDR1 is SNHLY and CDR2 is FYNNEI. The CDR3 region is CVSRDRDEGTDTQYF. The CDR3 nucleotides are TGTGTCAGCAGGGACAGGGACGAGGGCACAGATACGCAGTATTTT.

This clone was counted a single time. The CDR3: CASSYVGISGANVLTF. The CDR3 DNA is TGTGCCAGCAGTTACGTAGGTATCTCTGGGGCCAACGTCCTGACTTTC. The genes are TRBV6-5 and TRBJ2-6; no firm D call. This CDR3 is built from 16 residues. Germline V CDR1 and CDR2: MNHEY, SVGAGI. Trimming cost V 2 bases and J 0 bases, with 8 bases left between them.

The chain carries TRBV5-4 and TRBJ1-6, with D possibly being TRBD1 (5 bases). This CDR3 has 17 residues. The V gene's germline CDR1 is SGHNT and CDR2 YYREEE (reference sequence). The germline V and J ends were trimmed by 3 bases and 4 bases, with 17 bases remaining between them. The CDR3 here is CASSSLVGASYNSPLHF. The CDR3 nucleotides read TGTGCCAGCAGCTCCCTGGTAGGGGCTTCATATAATTCACCCCTCCACTTT.

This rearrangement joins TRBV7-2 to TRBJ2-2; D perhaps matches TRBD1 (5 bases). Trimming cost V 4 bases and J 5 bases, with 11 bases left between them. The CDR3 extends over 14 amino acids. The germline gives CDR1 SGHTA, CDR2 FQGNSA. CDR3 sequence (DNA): TGTGCCAGCAGCTCTAGACAGATTACCGGGGAGCTGTTTTTT. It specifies CASSSRQITGELFF.

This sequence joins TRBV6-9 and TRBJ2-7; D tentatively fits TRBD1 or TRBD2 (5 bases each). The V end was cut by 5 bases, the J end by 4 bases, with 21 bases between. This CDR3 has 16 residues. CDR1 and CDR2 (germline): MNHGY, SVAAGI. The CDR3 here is CASSQKDRAWGYEQYF. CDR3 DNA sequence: TGTGCCAGCAGTCAAAAGGACCGGGCCTGGGGGTACGAGCAGTACTTC.

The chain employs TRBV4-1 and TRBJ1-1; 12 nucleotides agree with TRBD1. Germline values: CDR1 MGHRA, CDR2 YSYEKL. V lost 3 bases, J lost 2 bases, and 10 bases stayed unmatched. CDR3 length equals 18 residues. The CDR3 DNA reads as TGCGCCAGCAGCCATGCAGCCGGGACAGGGGGCTTCAACACTGAAGCTTTCTTT. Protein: CASSHAAGTGGFNTEAFF.

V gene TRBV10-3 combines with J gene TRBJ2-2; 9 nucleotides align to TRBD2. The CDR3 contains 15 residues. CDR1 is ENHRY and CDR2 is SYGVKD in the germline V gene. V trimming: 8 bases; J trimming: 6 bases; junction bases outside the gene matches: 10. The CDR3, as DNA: TGTGCCATCCCTGGGGCGGGAGGGCCTCCCGGGGAGCTGTTTTTT. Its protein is CAIPGAGGPPGELFF.

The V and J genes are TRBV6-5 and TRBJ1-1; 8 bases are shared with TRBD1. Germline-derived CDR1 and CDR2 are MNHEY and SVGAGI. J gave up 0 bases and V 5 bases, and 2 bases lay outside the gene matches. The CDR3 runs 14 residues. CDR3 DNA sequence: TGTGCCAGCAGTGAGACAGGGGTGAACACTGAAGCTTTCTTT. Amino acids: CASSETGVNTEAFF.